The present T cell receptor (beta chain) was sequenced within a study of cytomegalovirus exposure and HLA in healthy donors. Study overall: The Caucasian-associated ancestry cluster contained roughly four fifths of the 300 to 400 genotyped donors.

General study points: For most subjects, TCR beta sequences were reported to predict HLA-A and HLA-B alleles with accuracy.

Primers for the PCR totalled 60 Vbeta and 13 Jbeta. Assay: immunoSEQ multiplex PCR; the TCRdb copy retains only in-frame clones and omits some. The sample records 150,000 to 200,000 clones, about 79% being singletons. Note on this clone: The target antigen is unknown.

Germline CDR1 and CDR2: MDHEN and SYDVKM. V was shortened by 10 bases and J by 7 bases, with 26 bases between the two germline ends. The CDR3 consists of 16 residues. The TCR originated in a female donor in good health and CMV-seronegative. Source material: PBMCs. This chain joins TRBV28 and TRBJ2-1; D is possibly TRBD2 (6 bases). CDR3 region: CAIQPTPEGLGNEQFF. The CDR3 DNA is TGTGCCATACAGCCGACACCAGAGGGACTGGGAAATGAGCAGTTCTTC.